This TCR beta chain appears in the sequencing data of a study of shared clonotypes between healthy human individuals. In the study overall: Researchers assigned three CD4 naive, three CD4 memory, two CD8 naive and one CD8 memory plate to each donor.

Study results and limitations: Researchers sampled blood only, noting tissue repertoires likely differ.

The CDR3 has 14 residues. Germline V gene data show CDR1 as MDHEN and CDR2 as SYDVKM. The J segment lost 1 base and the V segment lost 9 bases, leaving 5 bases of the junction unmatched. About this clone itself: Its cognate antigen is unknown.

An assay was performed, and its level was deep. TCRdb's copy holds only in-frame clones and misses some; the assay was immunoSEQ multiplex PCR. The table includes 600,000 to 750,000 clones, 80% to 95% detected once. The receptor was isolated from a young man in good health. Some clones in this sample may be carry-over from other donors' samples. The chain couples TRBV28 to TRBJ2-7, with TRBD2 identical over 11 bases. Sequences were obtained from memory CD8+ T cells from PBMCs. The subset here: CD45RO+ cells pooled with CCR7-negative TemRA cells. CDR3 amino acids: CASLLAGGSYEQYF. The DNA of the CDR3 is TGTGCCAGTTTGCTAGCGGGAGGTTCCTACGAGCAGTACTTC.